These T cell receptor beta chains were read from a single sample in a study of T-cell reconstitution after alpha-beta-depleted transplantation in children. MiXCR, applied by TCRdb to the PCR reads, yields one record per CDR3 protein. The profile covers a few hundred thousand distinct CDR3 sequences, with 9.5% to 13% appearing a single time and nearly 5.5% taken by the ten largest. The sample was PBMCs from the stem cell graft donor, taken from the stem cell graft. These receptors were obtained from a human donor who donated a stem cell graft to a child with acute myeloid leukemia. Each CDR3 is given with its conserved first and last residue. Fields, in order: clone size, D gene, V gene, J gene, CDR3 DNA, CDR3 protein. A D gene is named only where the DNA matches it firmly. Clone size is not always given. Where it is, it says once, few, many or a class for expanded clones.

-	TRBD2	TRBV29-1	TRBJ2-1	TGCAGCGTTAGAGGGAATCTTCCTAGCGGCTACAATGAGCAGTTCTTC	CSVRGNLPSGYNEQFF
few	TRBD1	TRBV29-1	TRBJ1-1	TGCAGCGTTCCCGGGACAGGGGACCTTGAAGCTTTCTTT	CSVPGTGDLEAFF
few	-	TRBV5-1	TRBJ2-7	TGCGCCAGCAGGCGGGACACTTCCTACGAGCAGTACTTC	CASRRDTSYEQYF
few	-	TRBV5-1	TRBJ1-1	TGCGCCAGCAGCTTTTGGCAGGGTGGGACTGAAGCTTTCTTT	CASSFWQGGTEAFF
few	TRBD2	TRBV7-9	TRBJ2-7	TGTGCCAGCAGCCAAGCGGGAGCCTCCTACGAGCAGTACTTC	CASSQAGASYEQYF
many	-	TRBV5-1	TRBJ2-2	TGCGCCAGCAGCTTACGGGACACCGAGACCGGGGAGCTGTTTTTT	CASSLRDTETGELFF
few	-	TRBV12-3/TRBV12-4	TRBJ2-1	TGTGCCAGCAGTTTAGGAGGGGCCCCCTACAATGAGCAGTTCTTC	CASSLGGAPYNEQFF
few	TRBD1	TRBV20-1	TRBJ1-2	TGCAGTGCTTCCGGACAGGGGGCTGGCTACACCTTC	CSASGQGAGYTF
few	TRBD1	TRBV9	TRBJ1-1	TGTGCCAGCAGCGTAGGCCGGCAGGGGGGAGATACTGAAGCTTTCTTT	CASSVGRQGGDTEAFF
-	-	TRBV29-1	TRBJ1-4	TGCAGCGTTGGGTTTTATGAAAAACTGTTTTTT	CSVGFYEKLFF
-	-	TRBV12-3/TRBV12-4	TRBJ1-5	TGTGCCAGCAGTTTTTCGATCTATCAGCCCCAGCATTTT	CASSFSIYQPQHF
-	-	TRBV20-1	TRBJ2-3	TGCAGTGCGGGACCGGACACAGATACGCAGTATTTT	CSAGPDTDTQYF
many	-	TRBV20-1	TRBJ1-2	TGCAGTGCTAGAGATCCCAATAACTATGGCTACACCTTC	CSARDPNNYGYTF
-	-	TRBV7-2	TRBJ2-5	TGTGCCAGCAGCTTATCAGGGAACCAAGAGACCCAGTACTTC	CASSLSGNQETQYF
few	TRBD2	TRBV5-1	TRBJ2-5	TGCGCCAGCAGCTTTTACGGGGGGGCCAGAGAGACCCAGTACTTC	CASSFYGGARETQYF
many	-	TRBV7-2	TRBJ2-3	TGTGCCAGCAGCGTTAGCGGAGGATGGGGTATGGGGACAGATACGCAGTATTTT	CASSVSGGWGMGTDTQYF
few	-	TRBV27	TRBJ1-2	TGTGCCAGCAGTCCTCATACAGGGTCCTATGGCTACACCTTC	CASSPHTGSYGYTF
many	TRBD2	TRBV12-3/TRBV12-4	TRBJ2-5	TGTGCCAGCAGGCCCGGGGGGGGGGACGGGACCCAGTACTTC	CASRPGGGDGTQYF
few	TRBD1	TRBV4-3	TRBJ2-2	TGCGCCAGCAGCCAAGGGGACAGGGGGAGGACCGGGGAGCTGTTTTTT	CASSQGDRGRTGELFF
-	-	TRBV15	TRBJ2-3	TGTGCCACCAGCAGAGATTCGAGGGGGGGAGGAGATACGCAGTATTTT	CATSRDSRGGGDTQYF
-	-	TRBV7-3	TRBJ2-2	TGTGCCAGCAGCTCCCTCGGGGCTGGAGGTGGGGAGCTGTTTTTT	CASSSLGAGGGELFF
many	-	TRBV4-3	TRBJ2-7	TGCGCCAGCAGCCAAGTCATCGGACTACCCTACGAGCAGTACTTC	CASSQVIGLPYEQYF